This entry features one TCR beta chain sequence. What it recognizes is unknown. These data are taken from a study of T-cell memory formation after mild COVID-19. About the study: The two donors had largely donor-specific TCR clusters. Study-wide points: Memory cells collected pre-infection included some clones that later responded, suggesting cross-reactive memory joined. Among CD4+ contracting clones, most were CM and EM, and CD8+ ones EMRA.

It was 5'RACE with constant-segment primers that produced the TCR alpha and TCR beta cDNA libraries, which carried sample barcodes and UMIs. From the 5' RACE reads, TCRdb called clonotypes with MiXCR, one entry per CDR3 protein. This sample carries approximately 240,000 distinct CDR3 sequences, roughly 17% of them seen once, and the ten largest clones take approximately 3.5%. This CDR3 comprises 14 residues. CDR1 and CDR2 from the germline V gene are MNHEY and SMNVEV (reference sequence). The V gene lost 3 bases and the J gene lost 2 bases, with 10 bases spanning the gap. V is TRBV27 and J is TRBJ2-5; maybe TRBD2 (5 bases). Sequencing was carried out using PBMCs or a T cell subset sorted from them (not recorded which). The TCR sequence derives from a man between 18 and 29 years old who had mild COVID-19 (a few samples of this study predate the infection). Cell type and time point are not known. The CDR3 is CASSFSGHQETQYF. As DNA, the CDR3 is TGTGCCAGCAGTTTCAGCGGTCATCAAGAGACCCAGTACTTC.